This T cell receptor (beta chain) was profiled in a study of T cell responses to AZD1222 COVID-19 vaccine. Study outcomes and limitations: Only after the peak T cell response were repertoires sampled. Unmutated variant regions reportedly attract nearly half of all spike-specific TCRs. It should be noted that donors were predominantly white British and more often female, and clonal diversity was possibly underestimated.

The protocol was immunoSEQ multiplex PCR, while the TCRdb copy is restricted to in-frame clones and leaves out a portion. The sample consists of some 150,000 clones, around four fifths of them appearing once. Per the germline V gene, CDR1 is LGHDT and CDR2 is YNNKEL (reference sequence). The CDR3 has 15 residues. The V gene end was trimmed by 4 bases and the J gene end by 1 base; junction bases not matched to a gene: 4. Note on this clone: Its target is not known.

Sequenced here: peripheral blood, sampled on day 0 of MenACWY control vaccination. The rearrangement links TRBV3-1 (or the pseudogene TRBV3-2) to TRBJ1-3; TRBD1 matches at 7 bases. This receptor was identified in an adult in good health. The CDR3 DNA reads TGTGCCAGCAGCCTTATCAGGGGGTCTGGAAACACCATATATTTT. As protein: CASSLIRGSGNTIYF.